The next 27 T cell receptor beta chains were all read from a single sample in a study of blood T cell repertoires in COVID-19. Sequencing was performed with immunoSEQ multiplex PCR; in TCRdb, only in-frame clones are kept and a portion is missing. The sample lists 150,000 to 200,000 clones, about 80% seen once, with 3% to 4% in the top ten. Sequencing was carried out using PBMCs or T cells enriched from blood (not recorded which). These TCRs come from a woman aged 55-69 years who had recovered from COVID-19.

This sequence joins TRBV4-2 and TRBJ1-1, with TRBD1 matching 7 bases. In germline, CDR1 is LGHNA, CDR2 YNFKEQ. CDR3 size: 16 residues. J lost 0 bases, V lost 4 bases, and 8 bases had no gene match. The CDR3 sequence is CASSPTPTGLNTEAFF. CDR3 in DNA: TGTGCCAGCAGCCCAACCCCGACAGGGTTGAACACTGAAGCTTTCTTT.

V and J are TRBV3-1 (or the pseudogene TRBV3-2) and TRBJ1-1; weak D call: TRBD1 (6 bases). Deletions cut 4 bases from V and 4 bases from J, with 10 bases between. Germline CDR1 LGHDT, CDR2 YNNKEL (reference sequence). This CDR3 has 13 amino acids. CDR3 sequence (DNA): TGTGCCAGCAGCCGAACAGGGTTCACTGAAGCTTTCTTT. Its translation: CASSRTGFTEAFF.

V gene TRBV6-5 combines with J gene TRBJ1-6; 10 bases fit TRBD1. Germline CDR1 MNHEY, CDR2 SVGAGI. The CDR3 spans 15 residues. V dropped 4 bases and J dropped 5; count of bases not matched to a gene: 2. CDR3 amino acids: CASSWDRGNNSPLHF. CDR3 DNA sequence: TGTGCCAGCAGTTGGGACAGGGGAAATAATTCACCCCTCCACTTT.

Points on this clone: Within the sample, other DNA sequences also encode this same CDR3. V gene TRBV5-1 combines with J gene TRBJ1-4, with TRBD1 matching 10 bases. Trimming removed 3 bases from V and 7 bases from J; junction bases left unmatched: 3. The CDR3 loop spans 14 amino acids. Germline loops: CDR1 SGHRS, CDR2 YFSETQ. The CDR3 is CASSSGQGGEKLFF. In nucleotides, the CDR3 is TGCGCCAGCAGCTCCGGACAGGGGGGTGAAAAACTGTTTTTT. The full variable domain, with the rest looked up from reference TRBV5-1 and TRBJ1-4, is KAGVTQTPRYLIKTRGQQVTLSCSPISGHRSVSWYQQTPGQGLQFLFEYFSETQRNKGNFPGRFSGRQFSNSRSEMNVSTLELGDSALYLCASSSGQGGEKLFFGSGTQLSVL.

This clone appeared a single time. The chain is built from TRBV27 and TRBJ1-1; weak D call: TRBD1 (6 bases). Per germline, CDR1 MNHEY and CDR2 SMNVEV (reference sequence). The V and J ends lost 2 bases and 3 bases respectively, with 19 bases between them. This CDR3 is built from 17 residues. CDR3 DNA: TGTGCCAGCAGTTTAGGGCAGGGGAGCCTGCCTGACACTGAAGCTTTCTTT. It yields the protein CASSLGQGSLPDTEAFF.

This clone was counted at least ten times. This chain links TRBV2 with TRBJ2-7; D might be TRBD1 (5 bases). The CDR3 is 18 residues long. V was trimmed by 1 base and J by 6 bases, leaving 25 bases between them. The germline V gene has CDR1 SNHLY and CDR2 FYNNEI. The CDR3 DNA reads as TGTGCCAGCAGTGAAGGGCCCAGTGTAGACAGCCCGCTGGGCGAGCAGTACTTC. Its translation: CASSEGPSVDSPLGEQYF.

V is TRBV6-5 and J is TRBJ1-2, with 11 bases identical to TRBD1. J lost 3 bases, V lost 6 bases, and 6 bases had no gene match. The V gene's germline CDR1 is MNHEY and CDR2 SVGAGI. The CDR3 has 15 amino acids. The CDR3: CASSLRTGGDYGYTF. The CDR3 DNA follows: TGTGCCAGCAGCTTAAGGACAGGGGGCGACTATGGCTACACCTTC.

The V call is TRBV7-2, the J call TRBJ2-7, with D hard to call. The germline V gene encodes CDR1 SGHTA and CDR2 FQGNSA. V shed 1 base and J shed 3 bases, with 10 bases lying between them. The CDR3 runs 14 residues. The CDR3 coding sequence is TGTGCCAGCAGCTTAGATCACTACTTCTACGAGCAGTACTTC. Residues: CASSLDHYFYEQYF.

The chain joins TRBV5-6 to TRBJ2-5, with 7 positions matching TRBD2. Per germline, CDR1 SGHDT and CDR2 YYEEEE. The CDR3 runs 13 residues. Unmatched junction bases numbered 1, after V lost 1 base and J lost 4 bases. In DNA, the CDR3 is TGTGCCAGCAGCTTGACGGGGGGAGAGACCCAGTACTTC. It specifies CASSLTGGETQYF.

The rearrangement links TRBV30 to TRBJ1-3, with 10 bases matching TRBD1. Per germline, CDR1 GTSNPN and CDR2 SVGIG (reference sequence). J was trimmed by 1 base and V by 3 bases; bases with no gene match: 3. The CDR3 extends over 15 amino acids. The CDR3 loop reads CAWSPDRGSGNTIYF. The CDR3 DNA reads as TGTGCCTGGAGCCCGGACAGGGGGTCTGGAAACACCATATATTTT.

The DNA of the CDR3 is TGTGCCAGTAGCCTTGCGAGGGTGCCCGACACTGAAGCTTTCTTT. Translation: CASSLARVPDTEAFF. The chain links TRBV19 to TRBJ1-1; D not resolved. The germline V gene encodes CDR1 LNHDA and CDR2 SQIVND (reference sequence). The length of the CDR3 is 15 residues. The V end lost 6 bases, the J end lost 3 bases, and 17 bases lay between the germline ends.

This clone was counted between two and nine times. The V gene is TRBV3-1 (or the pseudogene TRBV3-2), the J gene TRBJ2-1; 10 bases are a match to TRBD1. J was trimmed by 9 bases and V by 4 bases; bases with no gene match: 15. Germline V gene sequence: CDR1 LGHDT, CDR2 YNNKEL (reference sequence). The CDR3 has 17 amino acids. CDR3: CASSRSTGGGNYREQFF. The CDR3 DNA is TGTGCCAGCAGCCGTTCGACAGGGGGCGGGAATTATCGTGAGCAGTTCTTC.

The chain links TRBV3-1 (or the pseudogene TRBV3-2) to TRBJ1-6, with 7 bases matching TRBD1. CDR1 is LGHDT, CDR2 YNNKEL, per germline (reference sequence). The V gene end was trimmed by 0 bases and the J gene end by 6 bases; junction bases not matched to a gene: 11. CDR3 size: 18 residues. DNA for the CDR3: TGTGCCAGCAGCCAAGAAATAGGGGGCCTCTTTAGTAATTCACCCCTCCACTTT. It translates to CASSQEIGGLFSNSPLHF.

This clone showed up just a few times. CDR3 nucleotides: TGTGCCAGCAGGGGGACAGTGGGTCAGCCCCAGCATTTT. Translation: CASRGTVGQPQHF. The V call is TRBV25-1, the J call TRBJ1-5; 7 bases fit TRBD1. V lost 6 bases and J lost 6; bases outside the gene matches: 5. The CDR3 runs to 13 residues. The germline V gene has CDR1 MGHDK and CDR2 SYGVNS.

The CDR3 region has the DNA TGTGCCAGCAGTGGACAGGTCCAGCATTTT. Translation: CASSGQVQHF. V and J are TRBV12-3 or TRBV12-4 and TRBJ1-5, with 7 bases that match TRBD1. V was clipped by 5 bases and J by 12 bases; unmatched bases: 1. This CDR3 has 10 amino acids.

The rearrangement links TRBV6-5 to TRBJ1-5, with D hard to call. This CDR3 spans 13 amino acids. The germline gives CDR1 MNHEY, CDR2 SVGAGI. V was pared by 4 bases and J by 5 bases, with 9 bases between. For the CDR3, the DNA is TGTGCCAGCAGTTCCAGCGACGATCAGCCCCAGCATTTT. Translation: CASSSSDDQPQHF.

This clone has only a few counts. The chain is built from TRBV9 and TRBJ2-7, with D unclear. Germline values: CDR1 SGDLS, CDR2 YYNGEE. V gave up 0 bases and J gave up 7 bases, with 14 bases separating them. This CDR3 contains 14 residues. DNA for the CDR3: TGTGCCAGCAGCGTAGGGTCAGGTGATGGTGAGCAGTACTTC. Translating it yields CASSVGSGDGEQYF.

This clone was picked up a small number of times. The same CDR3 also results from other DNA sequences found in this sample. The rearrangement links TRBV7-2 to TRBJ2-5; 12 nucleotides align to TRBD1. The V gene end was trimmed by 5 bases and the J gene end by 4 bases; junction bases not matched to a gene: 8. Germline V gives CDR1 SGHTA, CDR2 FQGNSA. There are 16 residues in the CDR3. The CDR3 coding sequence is TGTGCCAGCAGCCTGGGCGGGGACAGGGGGCGAGAGACCCAGTACTTC. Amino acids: CASSLGGDRGRETQYF.

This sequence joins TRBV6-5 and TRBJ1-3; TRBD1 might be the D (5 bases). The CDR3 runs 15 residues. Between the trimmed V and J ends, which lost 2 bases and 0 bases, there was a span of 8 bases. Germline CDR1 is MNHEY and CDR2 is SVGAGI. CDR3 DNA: TGTGCCAGCAGTTACACAGGTAGCTCTGGAAACACCATATATTTT. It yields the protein CASSYTGSSGNTIYF.

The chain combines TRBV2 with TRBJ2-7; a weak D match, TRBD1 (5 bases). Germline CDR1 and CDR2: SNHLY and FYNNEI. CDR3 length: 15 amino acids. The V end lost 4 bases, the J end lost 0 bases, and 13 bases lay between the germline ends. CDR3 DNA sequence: TGTGCCAGCAGTGGGAAAGGGGCCCTCTCCTACGAGCAGTACTTC. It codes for CASSGKGALSYEQYF.

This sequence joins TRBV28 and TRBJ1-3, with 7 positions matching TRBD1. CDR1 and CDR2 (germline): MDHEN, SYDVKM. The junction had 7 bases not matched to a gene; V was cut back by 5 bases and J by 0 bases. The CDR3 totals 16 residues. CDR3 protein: CASSRWDSASGNTIYF. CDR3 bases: TGTGCCAGCAGTCGTTGGGACAGCGCCTCTGGAAACACCATATATTTT. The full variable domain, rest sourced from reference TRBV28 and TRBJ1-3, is DVKVTQSSRYLVKRTGEKVFLECVQDMDHENMFWYRQDPGLGLRLIYFSYDVKMKEKGDIPEGYSVSREKKERFSLILESASTNQTSMYLCASSRWDSASGNTIYFGEGSWLTVV.

CDR3 DNA: TGCGCCAGCAGCTTGGATCCCGCACAGGGCACTGAAGCTTTCTTT. Its protein is CASSLDPAQGTEAFF. The chain is built from TRBV5-1 and TRBJ1-1, with a tentative D call TRBD1 (6 bases). The CDR3 loop spans 15 amino acids. Trimming removed 0 bases from V and 4 bases from J, with 13 bases in between. Germline V gives CDR1 SGHRS, CDR2 YFSETQ.

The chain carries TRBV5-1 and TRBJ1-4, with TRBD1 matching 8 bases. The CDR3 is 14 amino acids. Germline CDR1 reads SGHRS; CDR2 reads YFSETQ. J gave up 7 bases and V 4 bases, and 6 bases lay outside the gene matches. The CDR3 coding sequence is TGCGCCAGCAGCACAGGACAGGGTAGTGAAAAACTGTTTTTT. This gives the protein CASSTGQGSEKLFF.

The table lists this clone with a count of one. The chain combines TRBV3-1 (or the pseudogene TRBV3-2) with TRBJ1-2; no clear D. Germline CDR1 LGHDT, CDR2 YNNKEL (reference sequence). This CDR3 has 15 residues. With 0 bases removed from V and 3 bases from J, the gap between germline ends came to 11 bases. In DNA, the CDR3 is TGTGCCAGCAGCCAAGAATGGACGGGAGACTATGGCTACACCTTC. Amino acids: CASSQEWTGDYGYTF.

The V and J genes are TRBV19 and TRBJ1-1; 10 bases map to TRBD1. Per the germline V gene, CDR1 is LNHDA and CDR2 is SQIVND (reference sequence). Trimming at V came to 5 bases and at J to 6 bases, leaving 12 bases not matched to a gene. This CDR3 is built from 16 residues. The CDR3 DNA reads TGTGCCAGTAGTTTGACAGGGGGCGCCAGAACGGCTGAAGCTTTCTTT. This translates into CASSLTGGARTAEAFF.

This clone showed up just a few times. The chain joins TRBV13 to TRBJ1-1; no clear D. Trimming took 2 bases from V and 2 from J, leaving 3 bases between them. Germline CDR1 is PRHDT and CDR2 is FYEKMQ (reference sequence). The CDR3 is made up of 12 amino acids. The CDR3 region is CASSLHNTEAFF. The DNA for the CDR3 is TGTGCCAGCAGCTTACATAACACTGAAGCTTTCTTT.

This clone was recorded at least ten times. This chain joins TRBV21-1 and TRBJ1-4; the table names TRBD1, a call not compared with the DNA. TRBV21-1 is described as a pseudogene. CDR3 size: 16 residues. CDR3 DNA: TGTGCCAGCAGACCGGGACAGAAGAGGACTAATGAAAAACTGTTTTTT. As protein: CASRPGQKRTNEKLFF.